This TCR beta chain is from a study of T-cell memory formation after mild COVID-19. TCRdb redid the calling of the 5' RACE reads with MiXCR, one entry per CDR3 protein. The table lists 190,000 or so distinct CDR3 sequences, 20% to 25% of them singletons. What was sequenced was PBMCs or a T cell subset sorted from them (not recorded which). The TCR originated in an adult woman who had mild COVID-19 (a few samples of this study predate the infection). Cell type and time point are not known.

The CDR3 is CASSQGRIRDPRGDLSTNEKLFF. The CDR3 DNA is TGCGCCAGCAGCCAGGGCCGTATCCGGGATCCTCGAGGCGACCTATCAACTAATGAAAAACTGTTTTTT. The chain combines TRBV4-3 with TRBJ1-4; D remains ambiguous. Trimming removed 3 bases at V and 0 bases at J, with 32 bases between. CDR3 length: 23 amino acids. Germline V lookup: CDR1 LGHNA, CDR2 YSLEER.